In this sample, the clone carrying this T cell receptor (beta chain) turned up once. In the authors' methods: Nucleated cell number was recorded as an estimate derived from reference gene primer amplification. Assay: immunoSEQ multiplex PCR; the TCRdb copy retains only in-frame clones and omits some. V and J calls and clone size are as listed in that table; D and trimming were resolved from the DNA. The sample consists of more than 90,000 clones, over 60% of them appearing once. The sample is drawn from a study of blood T cell repertoires in COVID-19. Study context: Sample material is recorded as cDNA or gDNA derived from T cells, B-cell-depleted T cells, or PBMCs.

The CDR3 runs 17 residues. Germline-derived CDR1 and CDR2 are LNHDA and SQIVND (reference sequence). V was clipped by 3 bases and J by 1 base, with 16 bases between them. This TCR came from a man aged 65 to 79 with acute or convalescent COVID-19. The chain links TRBV19 to TRBJ1-3; D uncertain. The specimen was peripheral blood. For the CDR3, the DNA is TGTGCCAGTAGTATCGGACCTCCGAGGGTTTCTGGAAACACCATATATTTT. Its translation: CASSIGPPRVSGNTIYF.